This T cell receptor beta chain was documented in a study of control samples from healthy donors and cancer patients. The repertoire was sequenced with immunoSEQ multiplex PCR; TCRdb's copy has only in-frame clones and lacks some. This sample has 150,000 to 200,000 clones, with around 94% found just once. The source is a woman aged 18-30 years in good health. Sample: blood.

The CDR3 bases are TGTGCCAGCAGTTTACTACGGGGCGATACGCAGTATTTT. This gives the protein CASSLLRGDTQYF. The chain links TRBV28 to TRBJ2-3; D might be TRBD1 or TRBD2, each matching 5 bases. CDR3 size: 13 residues. V lost 2 bases and J 6 bases, leaving 9 bases between the germline ends. Germline CDR1 MDHEN, CDR2 SYDVKM.